This paragraph reports one T cell receptor beta chain. As yet, its antigen is unknown. The CDR3 consists of 16 residues. V dropped 0 bases and J dropped 3 bases, with 13 bases sitting between them. From germline, CDR1 is SGHRS and CDR2 YFSETQ. The data belong to a study of blood T cells in healthy people across ages. Notes on the study in general: TCR beta diversity correlated strongly with naive T cell percentage. Possibly confounding the expanded clonotype changes was the fact that donor CMV status was unknown. Per million T cells, the diversity of TCR beta decreased roughly linearly as age advanced.

Together with a sample-barcoded 5' primer, a J-beta primer mix was included in a second PCR lasting about 6 to 11 cycles. With 12 random nucleotides, a template-switch adaptor tagged each individual cDNA molecule. In TCRdb, the 5' RACE reads were re-called with MiXCR into one record per CDR3 protein. The sample records roughly 1.7 million distinct CDR3 sequences, roughly a third being singletons. Sequenced sample: blood. The sequence was obtained from a woman under 40 in good health. The chain carries TRBV5-1 and TRBJ2-1; no clear D gene. The CDR3 loop reads CASSLAGPQVYNEQFF. The CDR3 bases are TGCGCCAGCAGCTTGGCCGGACCGCAGGTCTACAATGAGCAGTTCTTC. The entire variable domain, with the rest obtained from reference TRBV5-1 and TRBJ2-1, is as follows: KAGVTQTPRYLIKTRGQQVTLSCSPISGHRSVSWYQQTPGQGLQFLFEYFSETQRNKGNFPGRFSGRQFSNSRSEMNVSTLELGDSALYLCASSLAGPQVYNEQFFGPGTRLTVL.